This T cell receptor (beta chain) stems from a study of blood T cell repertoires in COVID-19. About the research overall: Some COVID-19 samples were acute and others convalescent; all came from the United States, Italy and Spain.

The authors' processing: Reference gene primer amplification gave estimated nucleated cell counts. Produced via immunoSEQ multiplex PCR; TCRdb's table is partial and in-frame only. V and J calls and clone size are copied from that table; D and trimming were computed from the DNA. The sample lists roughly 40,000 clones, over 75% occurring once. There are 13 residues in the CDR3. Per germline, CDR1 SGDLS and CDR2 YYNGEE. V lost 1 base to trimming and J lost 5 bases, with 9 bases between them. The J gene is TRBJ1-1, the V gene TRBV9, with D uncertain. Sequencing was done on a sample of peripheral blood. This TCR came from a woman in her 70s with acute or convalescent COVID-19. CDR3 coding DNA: TGTGCCAGCAGCGTAACCGGGAGGACTGAAGCTTTCTTT. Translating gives CASSVTGRTEAFF.